These 22 T cell receptor beta chains originate from one sample sequenced in a study of post-analysis software for immune sequencing data. Study-level results: Included in a set of about five TRBV segments more frequent in patients than controls were TRBV5-6, TRBV5-1 and TRBV20-1.

TCR beta cDNA libraries included unique molecular identifiers. MiXCR, run by TCRdb on the PCR reads, gives a single entry per CDR3 protein. The table includes about 430,000 distinct CDR3 sequences, roughly 38% detected once. Their cognate antigens are unknown. The sequenced sample was blood. The receptors come from a girl aged 2 to 10 with multiple sclerosis.

This chain links TRBV4-3 with TRBJ2-5, with 9 bases aligning to TRBD2. Trimming at V came to 2 bases and at J to 5 bases, leaving 9 bases not matched to a gene. From germline, CDR1 is LGHNA and CDR2 YSLEER. The length of the CDR3 is 16 residues. CDR3 DNA sequence: TGCGCCAGCAGCCAAAGGCGGGAGGGCCGGTGGGAGACCCAGTACTTC. It encodes CASSQRREGRWETQYF.

The rearrangement uses TRBV27 and TRBJ1-2, with no clear D. CDR3 size: 13 residues. The V and J ends lost 8 bases and 6 bases respectively, with 16 bases between them. Germline loops: CDR1 MNHEY, CDR2 SMNVEV (reference sequence). CDR3 loop: CASRRWVEDGYTF. CDR3 bases: TGTGCCAGCCGACGTTGGGTGGAGGATGGCTACACCTTC.

The CDR3 loop is CSVDPQGVSPSGNTIYF. The CDR3 coding sequence is TGCAGCGTTGACCCCCAGGGGGTCTCGCCCTCTGGAAACACCATATATTTT. V and J are TRBV29-1 and TRBJ1-3, with 7 bases fitting TRBD1. The trim removed 3 bases at V and 0 bases at J, leaving 11 bases unmatched. Germline V CDR1 and CDR2: SQVTM, ANQGSEA. The CDR3 is 17 amino acids.

This clonotype showed up just a few times. The V call is TRBV29-1, the J call TRBJ2-7, with D perhaps matching TRBD1 or TRBD2 (5 bases each). The V and J ends lost 3 bases and 2 bases respectively, with 8 bases between them. CDR3 length: 12 amino acids. From germline, CDR1 is SQVTM and CDR2 ANQGSEA. The CDR3: CSVDLGPYEQYF. The CDR3 DNA reads as TGCAGCGTTGATCTGGGACCCTACGAGCAGTACTTC.

The chain is built from TRBV3-1 and TRBJ2-2; D ambiguous. Trimming removed 0 bases at V and 6 bases at J, with 8 bases between. Germline V gives CDR1 LGHDT, CDR2 YNNKEL (reference sequence). This CDR3 is 14 amino acids long. The CDR3 coding sequence is TGTGCCAGCAGCCAAGAAAGCCAGGCCGGGGAGCTGTTTTTT. As protein: CASSQESQAGELFF.

The chain uses TRBV10-1 and TRBJ2-1, with 9 nucleotides matching TRBD2. Germline loops: CDR1 WNHNN, CDR2 SYGVQD (reference sequence). V was pared by 8 bases and J by 7 bases, with 12 bases of the junction left unmatched. The CDR3 consists of 15 residues. The CDR3 DNA reads as TGCGCCAGCGGCCTTGGGGCGGGGGGGATAAATGAGCAGTTCTTC. It specifies CASGLGAGGINEQFF.

This chain connects TRBV6-2 or TRBV6-3 to TRBJ1-2, with D unclear. Germline V lookup: CDR1 MNHEY, CDR2 SVGEGT. Trimming took off 6 bases at V and 4 bases at J, with 36 bases between the two ends. This CDR3 comprises 21 residues. The CDR3 bases are TGTGCCAGCAGGAGTTGGTACCGAGGCCAGAGCCCTAGAGACTCCGGCTATGGCTACACCTTC. Its translation is CASRSWYRGQSPRDSGYGYTF.

V gene TRBV7-2 combines with J gene TRBJ2-3; no reliable D call. The germline V gene has CDR1 SGHTA and CDR2 FQGNSA. Trimming took off 2 bases at V and 1 base at J, with 19 bases between the two ends. The length of the CDR3 is 18 residues. The CDR3 nucleotides read TGTGCCAGCAGCTTATATTTGGTGAGGATCAAGGGCACAGATACGCAGTATTTT. Translated: CASSLYLVRIKGTDTQYF.

A few counts support this clonotype. The genes are TRBV9 and TRBJ2-3; D possibly corresponds to TRBD2 (5 bases). The V gene lost 6 bases and the J gene lost 2 bases, with 16 bases spanning the gap. CDR1 and CDR2 (germline): SGDLS, YYNGEE. This CDR3 comprises 15 residues. The CDR3 nucleotides are TGTGCCAGCAACAACCTCGCGGACTCCACAGATACGCAGTATTTT. Translating it yields CASNNLADSTDTQYF.

The rearrangement joins TRBV20-1 to TRBJ1-2; 10 nucleotides match TRBD1. The CDR3 extends over 15 amino acids. Germline CDR1 is DFQATT and CDR2 is SNEGSKA (reference sequence). With V trimmed by 0 bases and J by 11 bases, 12 bases remained unmatched. The CDR3 loop is CSAREGQGDFGWYTF. The CDR3 DNA follows: TGCAGTGCTAGAGAAGGACAGGGGGACTTTGGGTGGTACACCTTC.

Only a few counts were recorded for this clonotype. The rearrangement joins TRBV4-3 to TRBJ2-7; tentative D call: TRBD2 (6 bases). Germline lookup yields CDR1 LGHNA and CDR2 YSLEER. The length of the CDR3 is 14 residues. Trimming removed 4 bases at V and 3 bases at J, with 13 bases between. CDR3: CASSPGLLIYEQYF. The CDR3 DNA reads as TGCGCCAGCAGCCCGGGACTTTTGATCTACGAGCAGTACTTC.

The chain links TRBV20-1 to TRBJ2-5; 8 nucleotides align to TRBD2. TRBJ2-7 matches the DNA end more closely, so the J call is doubtful. The CDR3 runs to 16 residues. The germline V gene has CDR1 DFQATT and CDR2 SNEGSKA (reference sequence). CDR3 coding DNA: TGCAGTGCCGCCGATCCCCTGACGGGGGGGATCCACGAGCAGTACTTC. Its protein is CSAADPLTGGIHEQYF.

This CDR3 reads CSASWTSGPYEQYF. The DNA of the CDR3 is TGCAGTGCTTCTTGGACTAGCGGCCCCTACGAGCAGTACTTC. This chain uses TRBV20-1 with TRBJ2-5; 10 bases fit TRBD2. The end of the DNA aligns better with TRBJ2-7, so the J call may be wrong. In germline, CDR1 is DFQATT, CDR2 SNEGSKA (reference sequence). The CDR3 has 14 residues.

This sequence joins TRBV7-2 and TRBJ2-7, with 8 bases identical to TRBD2. CDR1 and CDR2 (germline): SGHTA, FQGNSA. The CDR3 is 14 residues long. V lost 6 bases and J lost 3; bases outside the gene matches: 7. CDR3 in amino acids: CASSPELAVYEQYF. The DNA for the CDR3 is TGTGCCAGCAGTCCAGAACTAGCGGTCTACGAGCAGTACTTC.

The CDR3 loop is CASSSPGQAPFVLTF. For the CDR3, the DNA is TGTGCCAGCAGCTCACCGGGACAGGCCCCCTTCGTCCTGACTTTC. The chain combines TRBV27 with TRBJ2-6; TRBD1 aligns across 8 bases. This CDR3 region has 15 residues. V was clipped by 6 bases and J by 12 bases; unmatched bases: 13. Germline V gene lookup returns CDR1 MNHEY and CDR2 SMNVEV (reference sequence).

This clonotype was observed a few times. V is TRBV6-2 or TRBV6-3 and J is TRBJ2-5; no clear D gene. The length of the CDR3 is 13 residues. Germline V gene lookup returns CDR1 MNHEY and CDR2 SVGEGT. Trimming pared 0 bases from V and 5 bases from J, leaving 7 bases between. The CDR3 nucleotides read TGTGCCAGCAGTTACTCGGGCACGGAGACCCAGTACTTC. Amino acids: CASSYSGTETQYF.

This chain joins TRBV20-1 and TRBJ2-1; D is perhaps TRBD2 (6 bases). V lost 1 base and J lost 6, with 16 bases in between. The CDR3 extends over 15 amino acids. Germline V CDR1 and CDR2: DFQATT, SNEGSKA (reference sequence). The CDR3 DNA reads as TGCAGTGCTAGAGGAGGAGGGATTCCCGTCAATGAGCAGTTCTTC. It is translated as CSARGGGIPVNEQFF.

This clonotype was recorded a few times. V and J are TRBV20-1 and TRBJ1-1; D might be TRBD1 (5 bases). The CDR3 covers 14 residues. From germline, CDR1 is DFQATT and CDR2 SNEGSKA (reference sequence). Trimming took 6 bases from V and 1 from J, leaving 15 bases between them. The CDR3 coding sequence is TGCAGTGCACCACCCCCGACAGCGAACACTGAAGCTTTCTTT. Encoded protein: CSAPPPTANTEAFF.

This clonotype was seen more than once but under ten times. This chain joins TRBV20-1 and TRBJ2-1; a weak D match, TRBD2 (5 bases). V dropped 5 bases and J dropped 7 bases, with 18 bases sitting between them. CDR1 DFQATT and CDR2 SNEGSKA come from the germline V gene (reference sequence). This CDR3 region has 14 residues. The CDR3 region is CSASEAAWSNEQFF. The DNA of the CDR3 is TGCAGTGCTTCGGAGGCCGCCTGGAGTAATGAGCAGTTCTTC.

This clonotype was seen a few times. Compared with germline, one end of the junction differs, possibly owing to a read error. This chain uses TRBV27 with TRBJ1-2; D not certain. This CDR3 spans 15 amino acids. Germline CDR1 reads MNHEY; CDR2 reads SMNVEV (reference sequence). The CDR3 region is CASSLSGRLNYGYTF. CDR3 DNA: TGTGCCAGCAGTTTATCGGGCAGGCTAAACTATGGTTACACCTTC.

This clonotype was seen only once. CDR3 amino acids: CASSPSLKGGYEQYF. CDR3 sequence (DNA): TGTGCCAGCTCACCAAGTTTAAAGGGAGGATACGAGCAGTACTTC. The V and J genes are TRBV18 and TRBJ2-7; tentatively, D is TRBD2 (6 bases). The CDR3 consists of 15 residues. Trimming removed 2 bases from V and 4 bases from J, with 15 bases in between. The germline CDR1 and CDR2 sequences are KGHSH and LQKENI. Drawing the rest from reference TRBV18 and TRBJ2-7, the complete variable domain is NAGVMQNPRHLVRRRGQEARLRCSPMKGHSHVYWYRQLPEEGLKFMVYLQKENIIDESGMPKERFSAEFPKEGPSILRIQQVVRGDSAAYFCASSPSLKGGYEQYFGPGTRLTVT.

The rearrangement joins TRBV15 to TRBJ2-3; 7 positions match TRBD1. The germline V gene has CDR1 LNHNV and CDR2 YYDKDF (reference sequence). This CDR3 is built from 18 residues. The J segment lost 0 bases and the V segment lost 4 bases, leaving 13 bases of the junction unmatched. The CDR3 sequence: CATSKGARGRESTDTQYF. Here the CDR3 DNA reads TGTGCCACCAGCAAGGGGGCGAGGGGCAGGGAAAGCACAGATACGCAGTATTTT.